This T cell receptor (beta chain) was sequenced in a study of blood T cells in healthy people across ages. CDR1 and CDR2 (germline): SGHVS, FQNEAQ. The CDR3 is 16 amino acids. The junction had 11 bases not matched to a gene; V was cut back by 5 bases and J by 3 bases. Investigators took roughly 10 milliliters of peripheral blood from every donor. A J-beta primer mix and a sample-barcoded 5' primer were used in a second PCR of about 7 to 11 cycles. TCRdb reprocessed the 5' RACE reads via MiXCR and lists one record per CDR3 protein. The sample has more than 800,000 distinct CDR3 sequences, roughly 26% seen once.

Source material: blood. The origin of this receptor is an elderly woman in good health. The chain links TRBV7-8 to TRBJ1-2; 8 bases line up with TRBD1. The CDR3 nucleotides read TGTGCCAGCAGCGGAGTGGGGGGCAGGGGGCACTATGGCTACACCTTC. Translated, it gives CASSGVGGRGHYGYTF.